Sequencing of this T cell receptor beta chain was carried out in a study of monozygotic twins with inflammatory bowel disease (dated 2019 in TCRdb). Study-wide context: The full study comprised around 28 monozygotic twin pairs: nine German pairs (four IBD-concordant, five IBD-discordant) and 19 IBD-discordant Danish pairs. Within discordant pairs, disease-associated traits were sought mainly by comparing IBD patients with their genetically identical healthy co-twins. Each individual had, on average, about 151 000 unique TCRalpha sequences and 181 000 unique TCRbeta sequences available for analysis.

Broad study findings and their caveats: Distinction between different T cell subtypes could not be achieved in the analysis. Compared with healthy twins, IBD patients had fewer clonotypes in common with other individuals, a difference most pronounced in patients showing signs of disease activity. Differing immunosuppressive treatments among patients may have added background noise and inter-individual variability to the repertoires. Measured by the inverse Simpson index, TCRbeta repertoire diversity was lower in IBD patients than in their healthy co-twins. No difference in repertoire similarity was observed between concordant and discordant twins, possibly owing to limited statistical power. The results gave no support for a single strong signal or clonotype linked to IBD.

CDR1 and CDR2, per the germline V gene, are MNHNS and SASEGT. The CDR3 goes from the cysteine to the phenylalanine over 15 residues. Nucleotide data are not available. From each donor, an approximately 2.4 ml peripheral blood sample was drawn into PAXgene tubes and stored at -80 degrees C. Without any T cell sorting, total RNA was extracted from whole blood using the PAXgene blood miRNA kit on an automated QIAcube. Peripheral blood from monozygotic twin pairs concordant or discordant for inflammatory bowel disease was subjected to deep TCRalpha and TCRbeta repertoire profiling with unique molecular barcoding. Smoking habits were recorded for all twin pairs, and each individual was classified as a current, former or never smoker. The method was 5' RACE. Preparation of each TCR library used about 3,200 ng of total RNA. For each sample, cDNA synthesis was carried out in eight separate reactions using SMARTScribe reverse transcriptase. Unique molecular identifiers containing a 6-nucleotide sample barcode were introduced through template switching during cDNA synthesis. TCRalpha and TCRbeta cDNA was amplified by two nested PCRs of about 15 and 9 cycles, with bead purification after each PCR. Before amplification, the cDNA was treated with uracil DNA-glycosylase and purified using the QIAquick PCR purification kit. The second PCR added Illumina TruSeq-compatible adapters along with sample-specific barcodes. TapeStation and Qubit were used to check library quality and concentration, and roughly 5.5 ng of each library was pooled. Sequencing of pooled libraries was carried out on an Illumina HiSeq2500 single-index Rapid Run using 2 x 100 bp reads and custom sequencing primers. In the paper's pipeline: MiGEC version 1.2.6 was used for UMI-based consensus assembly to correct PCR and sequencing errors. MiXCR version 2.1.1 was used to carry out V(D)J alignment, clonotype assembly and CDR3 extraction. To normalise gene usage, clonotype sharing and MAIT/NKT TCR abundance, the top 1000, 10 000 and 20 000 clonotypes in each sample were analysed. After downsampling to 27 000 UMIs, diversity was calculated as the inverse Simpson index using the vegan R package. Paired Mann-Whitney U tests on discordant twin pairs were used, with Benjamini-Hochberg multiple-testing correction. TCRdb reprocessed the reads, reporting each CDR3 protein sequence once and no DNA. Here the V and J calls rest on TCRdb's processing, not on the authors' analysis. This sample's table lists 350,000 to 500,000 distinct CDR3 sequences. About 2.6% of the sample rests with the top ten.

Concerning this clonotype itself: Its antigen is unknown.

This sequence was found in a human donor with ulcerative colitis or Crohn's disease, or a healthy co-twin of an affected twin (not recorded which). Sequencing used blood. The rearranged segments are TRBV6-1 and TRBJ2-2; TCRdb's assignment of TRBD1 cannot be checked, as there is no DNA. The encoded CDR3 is CASSPGRWVPGELFF.